Listed below are T cell receptor beta chains from one sample, sequenced in a study of cytotoxic CD8 clonotypes in ibrutinib-treated CLL. Produced via immunoSEQ multiplex PCR; TCRdb's table is partial and in-frame only. The table records approximately 17,000 clones, roughly two thirds of them present only once. Sample: PBMCs, taken before ibrutinib treatment. The receptor set was obtained from a human donor with chronic lymphocytic leukemia. The conserved cysteine and the conserved F or W are not part of the CDR3 here. A D gene is named only where the DNA matches it firmly.

D: TRBD1
V: TRBV5-6
CDR3: ASSPTTGAGNTIY

D: TRBD1
V: TRBV7-9
CDR3: ASSLGQQGRPEAF

D: NA
V: TRBV11-3
CDR3: ASSLTTNTGELF

D: NA
V: TRBV9
CDR3: ASSVVEDTQY

D: TRBD1
V: TRBV11-3
CDR3: ASSSRDRGQFGYT

D: NA
V: TRBV7-2
CDR3: ASSLEPYEQY

D: TRBD2
V: TRBV4-2
CDR3: ASSPALAGGLDSTDTQY

D: NA
V: TRBV5-1
CDR3: ASSLRTGPNTEAF

D: TRBD1
V: TRBV5-1
CDR3: ASSSRTGLGEKLF

D: NA
V: TRBV7-9
CDR3: ASSLRQAGETQY

D: NA
V: TRBV9
CDR3: ASSGGGRQNKEAF

D: TRBD1
V: TRBV27
CDR3: ASSRTGFSSSYNEQF

D: NA
V: TRBV28
CDR3: ASSLMPTNTEAF

D: NA
V: TRBV2
CDR3: ASQTDRNQPQH

D: NA
V: TRBV19
CDR3: ASSFLGGASYEQY

D: NA
V: TRBV15
CDR3: ATSPSRDTQY

D: NA
V: TRBV29-1
CDR3: SVEDVGGQSPYEQY

D: TRBD2
V: TRBV7-8
CDR3: ASSLPGGVTDTQY

D: TRBD1
V: TRBV4-1
CDR3: ASSQGTGVGEQY

D: TRBD2
V: TRBV18
CDR3: ASSPLIGAGPRETQY

D: NA
V: TRBV12-2
CDR3: ASRFQSTGSYNSPLH

D: TRBD1
V: TRBV23-1
CDR3: ASSQYVRGQGRYVGQPQH

D: NA
V: TRBV13
CDR3: ASSLQGKSPLH

D: NA
V: TRBV7-2
CDR3: ASSQDGGTSEAF

D: NA
V: TRBV7-8
CDR3: ASSPVSRSEQF

D: NA
V: TRBV20-1
CDR3: SAQWVGELF

D: NA
V: TRBV7-2
CDR3: ASSSTWDQPQH

D: NA
V: TRBV10-3
CDR3: AMLTDGMGYGYT

D: NA
V: TRBV5-3
CDR3: ARSLAGRGPSNQPQH

D: TRBD1
V: TRBV11-3
CDR3: ASSATGETQY

D: NA
V: TRBV25-1
CDR3: ASSESGPRDTIY

D: NA
V: TRBV7-2
CDR3: ASSISRTKNIQY

D: NA
V: TRBV6-6
CDR3: ASRAGQISYEQY

D: TRBD2
V: TRBV7-2
CDR3: ASSLKLAGSTDTQY